The 14 T cell receptor beta chains given below trace back to one sample, sequenced in a study of cytomegalovirus exposure and HLA in healthy donors. Researchers ran the PCR with 60 Vbeta and 13 Jbeta primers. Sequenced by immunoSEQ multiplex PCR; TCRdb stores in-frame clones only, minus some. In the table there are 80,000 to 130,000 clones, roughly three quarters of which are singletons. Material: PBMCs. These receptors were taken from a woman aged 50 to 60 in good health and CMV-seropositive.

J is TRBJ1-5 and V is TRBV2, with 9 bases aligning to TRBD1. The CDR3 runs to 14 residues. V was pared by 7 bases and J by 7 bases, with 8 bases of the junction left unmatched. Germline loops: CDR1 SNHLY, CDR2 FYNNEI. CDR3 in amino acids: CASMGDRAGQPQHF. The CDR3 region has the DNA TGTGCCAGCATGGGGGACAGGGCTGGGCAGCCCCAGCATTTT.

The chain recombines TRBV4-2 with TRBJ2-3; 11 nucleotides line up with TRBD2. This CDR3 region has 17 residues. Trimming at V came to 0 bases and at J to 3 bases, leaving 5 bases not matched to a gene. The germline V gene encodes CDR1 LGHNA and CDR2 YNFKEQ. In DNA form, the CDR3 reads TGTGCCAGCAGCCAAGATGGGACTAGCGGTATTACAGATACGCAGTATTTT. Encoded protein: CASSQDGTSGITDTQYF.

This rearrangement joins TRBV7-2 to TRBJ1-1; D is unclear. Trimming removed 5 bases from V and 7 bases from J, with 14 bases in between. The length of the CDR3 is 13 residues. Germline V CDR1 and CDR2: SGHTA, FQGNSA. CDR3 residues: CASSPEVRVEAFF. The CDR3 DNA reads as TGTGCCAGCAGCCCCGAGGTACGGGTTGAAGCTTTCTTT.

The chain combines TRBV2 with TRBJ2-1; TRBD1 aligns across 12 bases. The CDR3 has 14 residues. Germline CDR1 and CDR2: SNHLY and FYNNEI. Trimming cost V 4 bases and J 9 bases; bases outside gene matches: 4. The CDR3 region is CASSGGQGAVEQFF. DNA of the CDR3: TGTGCCAGCAGTGGGGGACAGGGGGCAGTTGAGCAGTTCTTC.

This sequence joins TRBV27 and TRBJ1-2, with D unresolved. CDR1 and CDR2 (germline): MNHEY, SMNVEV (reference sequence). This CDR3 has 14 residues. V lost 7 bases and J lost 8, with 20 bases in between. This CDR3 reads CASNKKYGKEGYTF. The CDR3 DNA is TGTGCCAGCAACAAAAAGTACGGGAAAGAAGGCTACACCTTC.

This clone is deemed medium-sized. V usage is TRBV21-1 and J usage is TRBJ2-7; the table's D call TRBD2 went unverified against the DNA. TRBV21-1 is shown as a pseudogene. The CDR3 sequence is 15 residues long. The CDR3 DNA is TGTGCCAGCAGCAAGTTATTTAGAGGAACCTACGAGCAGTACTTC. Protein sequence: CASSKLFRGTYEQYF.

This clone occurred a few times. The V and J genes are TRBV21-1 and TRBJ2-1; the table's D call, TRBD1, was not checked against the DNA. TRBV21-1 is described as a pseudogene. The CDR3 totals 17 residues. In DNA, the CDR3 is TGTGCCAGCAGCAAAGTCATAAAGGGGATGCAGTACAATGAGCAGTTCTTC. Translation gives CASSKVIKGMQYNEQFF.

The chain links TRBV6-6 to TRBJ2-1; the match to TRBD2 covers 7 bases. The CDR3 sequence is 11 residues long. Per germline, CDR1 MNHNY and CDR2 SVGAGI (reference sequence). The V segment lost 11 bases and the J segment 15 bases; nucleotides outside the gene matches: 13. This CDR3 reads CAPRAGAEGFF. The CDR3 nucleotides are TGTGCCCCCAGGGCGGGAGCCGAGGGGTTCTTC.

This clone was recorded only once. The chain employs TRBV11-3 and TRBJ2-2, with D perhaps matching TRBD1 (6 bases). Per the germline V gene, CDR1 is SGHNT and CDR2 is YENEEA. V was trimmed by 4 bases and J by 4 bases, leaving 13 bases between them. The CDR3 is 15 amino acids. The CDR3, as DNA: TGTGCCAGCAGCTCGGGACAATCCCTCACCGGGGAGCTGTTTTTT. Protein: CASSSGQSLTGELFF.

The J gene is TRBJ1-1, the V gene TRBV30; D unclear. This CDR3 has 12 residues. V was trimmed by 0 bases and J by 7 bases, leaving 9 bases between them. Germline loops: CDR1 GTSNPN, CDR2 SVGIG (reference sequence). In nucleotides, the CDR3 is TGTGCCTGGAGTGTACCACTCGGTGAAGCTTTCTTT. Translation gives CAWSVPLGEAFF.

The chain links TRBV7-9 to TRBJ2-1; 12 positions agree with TRBD2. This CDR3 spans 18 amino acids. Per germline, CDR1 SEHNR and CDR2 FQNEAQ (reference sequence). The ends lost 0 bases at V and 9 bases at J; junction bases unmatched: 12. The CDR3 nucleotides read TGTGCCAGCAGCTTAGCGAGGGGACTAGCGGGTCCTCTTAGTGAGCAGTTCTTC. This codes for CASSLARGLAGPLSEQFF.

The chain recombines TRBV10-2 with TRBJ2-5, with a possible D match to TRBD2 (5 bases). Germline CDR1 reads WSHSY; CDR2 reads SAAADI. V shed 8 bases and J shed 5 bases, with 21 bases lying between them. This CDR3 has 15 residues. CDR3 sequence: CASSADFEGMETQYF. The CDR3 DNA follows: TGCGCCAGCTCCGCAGATTTTGAGGGCATGGAGACCCAGTACTTC.

V gene TRBV29-1 combines with J gene TRBJ2-2; the D is unclear. V gave up 4 bases and J gave up 3 bases, with 6 bases separating them. Germline CDR1 and CDR2: SQVTM and ANQGSEA. CDR3 length equals 12 residues. The CDR3 DNA sequence: TGCAGCGTTGGCGGAGACACCGGGGAGCTGTTTTTT. This codes for CSVGGDTGELFF.

This clone occurred once. As DNA, the CDR3 is TGTGCCAGTAAGGGGGAGAAATACAATGAGCAGTTCTTC. Translating it yields CASKGEKYNEQFF. The chain links TRBV5-6 to TRBJ2-1, with D maybe TRBD1 (6 bases). The CDR3 is 13 residues long. Germline V gene data show CDR1 as SGHDT and CDR2 as YYEEEE. Trimming stripped 8 bases from V and 4 bases from J, with 13 bases between. Supplemented by reference TRBV5-6 and TRBJ2-1, the full variable domain reads DAGVTQSPTHLIKTRGQQVTLRCSPKSGHDTVSWYQQALGQGPQFIFQYYEEEERQRGNFPDRFSGHQFPNYSSELNVNALLLGDSALYLCASKGEKYNEQFFGPGTRLTVL.